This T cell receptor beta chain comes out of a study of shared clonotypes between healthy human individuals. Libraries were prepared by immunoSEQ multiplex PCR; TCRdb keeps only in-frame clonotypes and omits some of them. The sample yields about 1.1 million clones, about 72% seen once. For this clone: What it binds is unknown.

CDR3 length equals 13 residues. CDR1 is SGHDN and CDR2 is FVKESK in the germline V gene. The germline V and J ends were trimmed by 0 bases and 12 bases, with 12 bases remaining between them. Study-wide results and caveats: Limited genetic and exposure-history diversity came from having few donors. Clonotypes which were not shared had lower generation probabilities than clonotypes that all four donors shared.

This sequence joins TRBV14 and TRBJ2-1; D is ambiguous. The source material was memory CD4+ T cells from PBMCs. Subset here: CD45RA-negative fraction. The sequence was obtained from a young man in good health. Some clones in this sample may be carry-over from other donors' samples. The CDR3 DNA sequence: TGTGCCAGCAGCCAAGACCTACCCAGGATGCAGTTCTTC. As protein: CASSQDLPRMQFF.